A single sample is the source of the 21 T cell receptor beta chains below, sequenced in a study of blood T cell repertoires in COVID-19. This table comes from immunoSEQ multiplex PCR, and its TCRdb copy is limited to in-frame clones, with some not included. The sample shows some 120,000 clones, around 90% of them seen only once. Source material: peripheral blood. Every receptor here comes from a man aged 60 to 69 with COVID-19, enrolled during active disease.

DNA of the CDR3: TGCAGCGTTGAGCGGAGCAGGGGGCTTTACAATGAGCAGTTCTTC. This translates into CSVERSRGLYNEQFF. The V call is TRBV29-1, the J call TRBJ2-1; 8 nucleotides align to TRBD1. This CDR3 is built from 15 residues. The germline gives CDR1 SQVTM, CDR2 ANQGSEA. After removal of 3 bases from V and 4 bases from J, the junction contained 8 bases not matched to a gene.

The chain employs TRBV10-3 and TRBJ2-5; the D gene is possibly TRBD2 (5 bases). Germline loops: CDR1 ENHRY, CDR2 SYGVKD. The CDR3 sequence is 14 residues long. V was trimmed by 3 bases and J by 3 bases, leaving 11 bases between them. The CDR3 DNA reads TGTGCCATCAGTGACCCCGTCGGGGAAGAGACCCAGTACTTC. Translation gives CAISDPVGEETQYF.

The genes are TRBV28 and TRBJ1-4, with a tentative D call TRBD1 (6 bases). V was clipped by 1 base and J by 11 bases, with 11 bases between them. In germline, CDR1 is MDHEN, CDR2 SYDVKM. The CDR3 is 13 residues long. CDR3 DNA sequence: TGTGCCAGCAGTTTATTGGAGGGGGGGAAACTGTTTTTT. Residues: CASSLLEGGKLFF.

This clone was picked up one time. The CDR3 region has the DNA TGTGCCATCGCGCGGGGCAACACCGGGGAGCTGTTTTTT. This translates into CAIARGNTGELFF. The V call is TRBV6-6, the J call TRBJ2-2; D possibly corresponds to TRBD2 (6 bases). V dropped 10 bases and J dropped 2 bases, with 11 bases sitting between them. The germline CDR1 and CDR2 sequences are MNHNY and SVGAGI (reference sequence). The CDR3 covers 13 residues.

The chain carries TRBV3-1 (or the pseudogene TRBV3-2) and TRBJ2-1; 11 positions match TRBD1. CDR3 length: 16 amino acids. The germline V gene has CDR1 LGHDT and CDR2 YNNKEL (reference sequence). J was trimmed by 6 bases and V by 4 bases; bases with no gene match: 8. The CDR3 nucleotides read TGTGCCAGCAGCCTATTTTCGGACAGGGGGCCCAATGAGCAGTTCTTC. It specifies CASSLFSDRGPNEQFF.

The CDR3 DNA is TGTGCCAGCAGCCACCGACTAGCGGGAGAGGGGACCCAGTACTTC. As protein: CASSHRLAGEGTQYF. The chain is built from TRBV4-2 and TRBJ2-5; 12 positions match TRBD2. The CDR3 is 15 residues long. The germline V gene encodes CDR1 LGHNA and CDR2 YNFKEQ. V shed 3 bases and J 7 bases; nucleotides not matched to a gene: 6.

The chain joins TRBV6-5 to TRBJ2-1, with 9 bases that match TRBD2. This CDR3 comprises 15 residues. V trimming: 0 bases; J trimming: 7 bases; junction bases outside the gene matches: 4. CDR1 MNHEY and CDR2 SVGAGI come from the germline V gene. This CDR3 is CASSYSRGRANEQFF. CDR3 in DNA: TGTGCCAGCAGTTACTCTCGCGGGAGGGCGAATGAGCAGTTCTTC.

J is TRBJ1-5 and V is TRBV10-3; D possibly corresponds to TRBD1 (5 bases). Germline V gene sequence: CDR1 ENHRY, CDR2 SYGVKD. The CDR3 spans 13 residues. V lost 6 bases and J lost 3, with 9 bases in between. Here the CDR3 reads CAIREDTNQPQHF. The CDR3 nucleotides are TGTGCCATCAGAGAGGACACCAATCAGCCCCAGCATTTT.

The chain combines TRBV14 with TRBJ1-2; the match to TRBD1 covers 7 bases. V trimming: 1 base; J trimming: 3 bases; junction bases outside the gene matches: 5. This CDR3 contains 15 residues. In germline, CDR1 is SGHDN, CDR2 FVKESK. The CDR3 coding sequence is TGTGCCAGCAGCCAAGTACAGGGGCACTACTATGGCTACACCTTC. Translation: CASSQVQGHYYGYTF.

The J gene is TRBJ1-1, the V gene TRBV25-1, with 8 bases that match TRBD1. The CDR3 sequence is 14 residues long. Trimming cost V 5 bases and J 6 bases; bases outside gene matches: 8. Per the germline V gene, CDR1 is MGHDK and CDR2 is SYGVNS. As DNA, the CDR3 is TGTGCCAGCAGTCCTCACGGACAGGGTCCTGAAGCTTTCTTT. Its protein is CASSPHGQGPEAFF. Together with reference TRBV25-1 and TRBJ1-1, the CDR3 gives the full variable domain: EADIYQTPRYLVIGTGKKITLECSQTMGHDKMYWYQQDPGMELHLIHYSYGVNSTEKGDLSSESTVSRIRTEHFPLTLESARPSHTSQYLCASSPHGQGPEAFFGQGTRLTVV.

This chain links TRBV7-9 with TRBJ2-3, with a tentative D call TRBD2 (6 bases). The V gene lost 5 bases and the J gene lost 4 bases, with 16 bases spanning the gap. Germline V CDR1 and CDR2: SEHNR, FQNEAQ (reference sequence). The CDR3 has 15 amino acids. CDR3 residues: CASSRKERVPDTQYF. The CDR3 DNA is TGTGCCAGCAGCCGGAAGGAGCGGGTTCCAGATACGCAGTATTTT.

In this sample, this clone turned up a few times. This chain links TRBV6-5 with TRBJ2-2, with TRBD1 identical over 10 bases. Germline V gene lookup returns CDR1 MNHEY and CDR2 SVGAGI. The CDR3 has 13 amino acids. V shed 8 bases, J shed 7 bases, and the junction held 4 bases outside the gene matches. The CDR3 DNA reads as TGTGCCAGCCTGGGACAGGGGATCGGGGAGCTGTTTTTT. Translation: CASLGQGIGELFF.

This clone was detected a few times. This chain links TRBV9 with TRBJ1-4, with D uncertain. V dropped 0 bases and J dropped 8 bases, with 5 bases sitting between them. CDR3 size: 12 residues. Germline V gene lookup returns CDR1 SGDLS and CDR2 YYNGEE. The CDR3 sequence: CASSVDGEKLFF. In DNA, the CDR3 is TGTGCCAGCAGCGTAGATGGCGAAAAACTGTTTTTT.

The CDR3 loop is CASSEESRSGYTF. In DNA, the CDR3 is TGTGCCAGCAGTGAAGAGAGTCGCTCGGGCTACACCTTC. V usage is TRBV6-1 and J usage is TRBJ1-2; no firm D call. The V gene lost 1 base and the J gene lost 8 bases, with 11 bases spanning the gap. Germline CDR1 is MNHNS and CDR2 is SASEGT. The CDR3 has 13 residues.

The chain joins TRBV19 to TRBJ2-5; TRBD2 matches at 10 bases. Germline CDR1 and CDR2: LNHDA and SQIVND (reference sequence). Trimming at V came to 5 bases and at J to 0 bases, leaving 12 bases not matched to a gene. The CDR3 covers 18 residues. As DNA, the CDR3 is TGTGCCAGTAGTCCGTTGACTCTAGCGGGAGCCGACCAAGAGACCCAGTACTTC. This codes for CASSPLTLAGADQETQYF.

This clone occurred once. The chain is built from TRBV18 and TRBJ2-7; D is possibly TRBD1 (6 bases). From germline, CDR1 is KGHSH and CDR2 LQKENI. V was clipped by 2 bases and J by 7 bases, with 15 bases between them. The CDR3 has 14 residues. CDR3 DNA: TGTGCCAGCTCACCAGGGGGCCGGAGACAGGAGCAGTACTTC. Translating it yields CASSPGGRRQEQYF.

The chain is built from TRBV6-5 and TRBJ1-2; possibly TRBD1 for D (6 bases). V lost 5 bases and J 3 bases, leaving 13 bases between the germline ends. Germline CDR1 and CDR2: MNHEY and SVGAGI. There are 14 residues in the CDR3. CDR3 in amino acids: CASSTLGADYGYTF. In nucleotides, the CDR3 is TGTGCCAGCAGTACCTTGGGGGCGGACTATGGCTACACCTTC.

The V and J genes are TRBV30 and TRBJ2-1; D is undetermined. The CDR3 extends over 12 amino acids. The V gene lost 0 bases and the J gene lost 7 bases, with 7 bases spanning the gap. Germline values: CDR1 GTSNPN, CDR2 SVGIG (reference sequence). CDR3 amino acids: CAWSVPENEQFF. CDR3 coding DNA: TGTGCCTGGAGTGTACCGGAGAATGAGCAGTTCTTC. The whole variable domain, remainder taken from reference TRBV30 and TRBJ2-1, is SQTIHQWPATLVQPVGSPLSLECTVEGTSNPNLYWYRQAAGRGLQLLFYSVGIGQISSEVPQNLSASRPQDRQFILSSKKLLLSDSGFYLCAWSVPENEQFFGPGTRLTVL.

The chain joins TRBV28 to TRBJ1-3; TRBD1 aligns across 7 bases. Germline-derived CDR1 and CDR2 are MDHEN and SYDVKM. The CDR3 covers 13 residues. J gave up 8 bases and V 2 bases, and 3 bases lay outside the gene matches. The DNA of the CDR3 is TGTGCCAGCAGTTTACAGGGGGATTACACCATATATTTT. This sequence encodes CASSLQGDYTIYF.

J is TRBJ1-1 and V is TRBV24-1; weak D call: TRBD1 (6 bases). From germline, CDR1 is KGHDR and CDR2 SFDVKD. Trimming left V 9 bases short and J 6 bases short, with 19 bases between. The CDR3 spans 14 residues. The CDR3 protein is CATPSRGWLSEAFF. The CDR3 DNA sequence: TGTGCCACCCCTTCGAGGGGGTGGCTCTCTGAAGCTTTCTTT.

V gene TRBV24-1 combines with J gene TRBJ2-2; D gene unclear. CDR3 length: 19 residues. Trimming removed 0 bases from V and 0 bases from J, with 16 bases in between. Germline lookup yields CDR1 KGHDR and CDR2 SFDVKD. The CDR3 DNA is TGTGCCACCAGTGATTTGAAAACCAACTTCCTCTCGAACACCGGGGAGCTGTTTTTT. Translated: CATSDLKTNFLSNTGELFF.